Below are 29 T cell receptor beta chains sequenced from a single sample in a study of beta chain features in type 1 diabetes (dated by TCRdb to 2016 to 2018). The receptor library was made with the immunoSEQ multiplex PCR assay. The High Capacity cDNA Reverse Transcription Kit was used to reverse transcribe all of the isolated RNA, meaning that expressed TCRB transcripts were what got sequenced. The immuneACCESS repertoire file appears here via TCRdb, limited to in-frame rearrangements. These files lack a portion of the clones; in checked studies, under half of the deficit traces to unresolved V genes, and the cause of the others is not known. Here the sample has roughly 180,000 clones; 7.8% occur a single time. The ten largest clones capture about 0.95% of the sample. Study-level results and caveats: Type 1 diabetes patients showed a moderate but significant shortening of TCRB CDR3 length in all four CD4+ subsets.

Their antigens are not known. What was sequenced was central memory CD4+ T cells from blood. The receptors were gathered from a woman in her thirties or forties with type 1 diabetes.

CDR3 nucleotide sequence: TGTGCCAGCAGCCACGCCGGAGGTGGCTACACCTTC. Protein sequence: CASSHAGGGYTF. This chain connects TRBV7-9 to TRBJ1-2, with D unclear. Germline V gene lookup returns CDR1 SEHNR and CDR2 FQNEAQ (reference sequence). Trimming cost V 5 bases and J 7 bases, with 11 bases left between them. This CDR3 region has 12 residues.

This clone came up a few times. The chain combines TRBV7-2 with TRBJ1-1; 8 nucleotides agree with TRBD1. Germline CDR1 and CDR2: SGHTA and FQGNSA. The V segment lost 7 bases and the J segment 3 bases; nucleotides outside the gene matches: 4. CDR3 length: 13 residues. CDR3 residues: CASNTGGDTEAFF. The CDR3 DNA sequence: TGTGCCAGCAATACAGGGGGGGACACTGAAGCTTTCTTT.

CDR3 DNA sequence: TGTGCCAGCAGCCCCCTCGGGGGGGCGGGGGAGCAGTACTTC. Protein sequence: CASSPLGGAGEQYF. This chain connects TRBV28 to TRBJ2-7, with 8 bases aligning to TRBD2. Germline V CDR1 and CDR2: MDHEN, SYDVKM. V dropped 6 bases and J dropped 7; count of bases not matched to a gene: 11. This CDR3 is built from 14 residues.

J is TRBJ1-4 and V is TRBV7-2, with no clear D. CDR3 length: 13 amino acids. V gave up 1 base and J gave up 8 bases, with 8 bases separating them. CDR1 is SGHTA and CDR2 is FQGNSA in the germline V gene. CDR3 sequence (DNA): TGTGCCAGCAGCTTAGACAGAGGGGAAAAACTGTTTTTT. As protein: CASSLDRGEKLFF. Based on the CDR3 plus reference TRBV7-2 and TRBJ1-4, the full variable domain is GAGVSQSPSNKVTEKGKDVELRCDPISGHTALYWYRQSLGQGLEFLIYFQGNSAPDKSGLPSDRFSAERTGGSVSTLTIQRTQQEDSAVYLCASSLDRGEKLFFGSGTQLSVL.

This clone turned up a few times. This chain connects TRBV11-2 to TRBJ2-5; 7 nucleotides line up with TRBD1. The germline gives CDR1 SGHAT, CDR2 FQNNGV. V gave up 0 bases and J gave up 4 bases; unmatched junction bases: 2. The CDR3 length is 14 residues. DNA of the CDR3: TGTGCCAGCAGCTTAGATTGGACAGGAGAGACCCAGTACTTC. It translates to CASSLDWTGETQYF.

This chain uses TRBV30 with TRBJ1-1; no clear D gene. The V gene lost 0 bases and the J gene lost 0 bases, with 11 bases spanning the gap. CDR3 length equals 15 residues. Germline V gene lookup returns CDR1 GTSNPN and CDR2 SVGIG (reference sequence). CDR3 residues: CAWSVKTNLNTEAFF. CDR3 nucleotide sequence: TGTGCCTGGAGTGTAAAGACAAATCTGAACACTGAAGCTTTCTTT.

This clone occurred a few times. This chain joins TRBV20-1 and TRBJ1-2; the D is unclear. This CDR3 region has 11 residues. Trimming left V 6 bases short and J 8 bases short, with 13 bases between. Germline lookup yields CDR1 DFQATT and CDR2 SNEGSKA (reference sequence). CDR3 sequence: CSAHRPEGYTF. In DNA form, the CDR3 reads TGCAGTGCCCATCGACCGGAGGGCTACACCTTC.

As regards this clone: Other DNA sequences from this sample encode an identical CDR3 as well. The chain has TRBV15 and TRBJ1-5; possible D gene TRBD1, 6 bases. From germline, CDR1 is LNHNV and CDR2 YYDKDF (reference sequence). The CDR3 is 15 residues long. The V end was cut by 0 bases, the J end by 4 bases, with 10 bases between. The CDR3 DNA reads TGTGCCACCAGCAGAGACGGACAGCCGAATCAGCCCCAGCATTTT. It codes for CATSRDGQPNQPQHF.

This clone was seen only a few times. The chain uses TRBV28 and TRBJ1-5; 7 bases agree with TRBD1. The junction had 10 bases not matched to a gene; V was cut back by 5 bases and J by 0 bases. CDR3 length equals 17 residues. Germline CDR1 MDHEN, CDR2 SYDVKM. The CDR3, as DNA: TGTGCCAGCAGTCCACCCGGACAGGTTAATAGCAATCAGCCCCAGCATTTT. This codes for CASSPPGQVNSNQPQHF.

This chain connects TRBV7-2 to TRBJ1-3; maybe TRBD1 (5 bases). Germline CDR1 is SGHTA and CDR2 is FQGNSA. V gave up 5 bases and J gave up 0 bases, with 11 bases separating them. CDR3 size: 15 residues. CDR3 in DNA: TGTGCCAGCAGCCGGAGGGGAGACTCTGGAAACACCATATATTTT. Encoded protein: CASSRRGDSGNTIYF.

This clone was counted a few times. The chain joins TRBV28 to TRBJ2-2; perhaps TRBD1 as D (6 bases). Per germline, CDR1 MDHEN and CDR2 SYDVKM. The CDR3 consists of 16 residues. Trimming removed 4 bases at V and 5 bases at J, with 17 bases between. The DNA of the CDR3 is TGTGCCAGCAGTTCCCACGGACAGCTTCAGACCGGGGAGCTGTTTTTT. It translates to CASSSHGQLQTGELFF.

This clone has a handful of counts. The chain combines TRBV27 with TRBJ1-2; 7 positions match TRBD1. V lost 5 bases and J lost 8; bases outside the gene matches: 14. Germline V gives CDR1 MNHEY, CDR2 SMNVEV (reference sequence). The CDR3 extends over 15 amino acids. CDR3 protein: CASSQTGRSLRGYTF. Written as DNA, the CDR3 is TGTGCCAGCAGTCAGACAGGGAGGTCCTTGAGGGGCTACACCTTC.

This clone was picked up a small number of times. V is TRBV4-1 and J is TRBJ2-5; 8 nucleotides match TRBD1. V shed 2 bases and J 2 bases; nucleotides not matched to a gene: 4. This CDR3 has 15 amino acids. Germline loops: CDR1 MGHRA, CDR2 YSYEKL. CDR3 bases: TGCGCCAGCAGCCAAACGGACAGGGATCAAGAGACCCAGTACTTC. Protein sequence: CASSQTDRDQETQYF.

The gene calls are TRBV2 and TRBJ2-5, with D tentatively TRBD2 (5 bases). Deletions cut 5 bases from V and 1 base from J, with 14 bases between. The CDR3 loop spans 15 amino acids. Per the germline V gene, CDR1 is SNHLY and CDR2 is FYNNEI. The CDR3 here is CASSRIQDFQETQYF. CDR3 DNA: TGTGCCAGCAGTAGGATCCAGGACTTCCAAGAGACCCAGTACTTC.

Ten or more counts support this clone. This chain joins TRBV9 and TRBJ2-2, with TRBD1 matching 9 bases. Trimming removed 4 bases from V and 8 bases from J; junction bases left unmatched: 12. CDR3 length equals 16 residues. The V gene's germline CDR1 is SGDLS and CDR2 YYNGEE. The CDR3 DNA follows: TGTGCCAGCAGCCCCCTTTCCGGGACAGGGACGGGGGAGCTGTTTTTT. Amino acid sequence: CASSPLSGTGTGELFF.

This clone has just a few counts. The V and J genes are TRBV5-4 and TRBJ2-7; maybe TRBD1 (6 bases). The CDR3 runs 14 residues. V lost 3 bases and J lost 3, with 13 bases in between. In germline, CDR1 is SGHNT, CDR2 YYREEE (reference sequence). CDR3 in amino acids: CASSSGQSDYEQYF. For the CDR3, the DNA is TGTGCCAGCAGCTCAGGACAGAGCGACTACGAGCAGTACTTC.

The rearrangement joins TRBV2 to TRBJ2-6, with 7 nucleotides matching TRBD2. The V gene's germline CDR1 is SNHLY and CDR2 FYNNEI. This CDR3 has 15 amino acids. CDR3 residues: CTRGGPSSGANVLTF. For the CDR3, the DNA is TGTACGCGGGGAGGGCCCAGCTCTGGGGCCAACGTCCTGACTTTC.

This clone was observed a few times. The J gene is TRBJ1-5, the V gene TRBV4-1, with D possibly being TRBD1 (6 bases). Trimming removed 6 bases at V and 3 bases at J, with 12 bases between. Germline values: CDR1 MGHRA, CDR2 YSYEKL. The CDR3 covers 14 residues. CDR3 sequence reads: CASSLGGFNQPQHF. CDR3 bases: TGCGCCAGCAGTCTAGGGGGATTCAATCAGCCCCAGCATTTT.

The rearrangement joins TRBV2 to TRBJ2-7; 7 nucleotides align to TRBD2. Germline lookup yields CDR1 SNHLY and CDR2 FYNNEI. The CDR3 loop spans 14 amino acids. With V trimmed by 4 bases and J by 2 bases, 5 bases remained unmatched. The CDR3 DNA reads TGTGCCAGCAGTGCGGGAGGTCCTGCCTACGAGCAGTACTTC. This codes for CASSAGGPAYEQYF.

This clone has at least ten counts. The chain links TRBV18 to TRBJ2-7; 9 positions agree with TRBD2. The ends lost 0 bases at V and 3 bases at J; junction bases unmatched: 9. This CDR3 spans 17 amino acids. Germline-derived CDR1 and CDR2 are KGHSH and LQKENI. The CDR3 nucleotides read TGTGCCAGCTCACCACCGGCTAGCGGGATCGCCGGCTACGAGCAGTACTTC. Translation: CASSPPASGIAGYEQYF.

This clone was counted a few times. The chain employs TRBV5-4 and TRBJ2-7; D perhaps matches TRBD1 (5 bases). Germline V CDR1 and CDR2: SGHNT, YYREEE (reference sequence). V was trimmed by 4 bases and J by 8 bases, leaving 10 bases between them. The CDR3 has 11 residues. The DNA for the CDR3 is TGTGCCAGCAGCCAAGGACAACAGCAGTACTTC. This encodes CASSQGQQQYF. Based on the CDR3 plus reference TRBV5-4 and TRBJ2-7, the full variable domain is ETGVTQSPTHLIKTRGQQVTLRCSSQSGHNTVSWYQQALGQGPQFIFQYYREEENGRGNFPPRFSGLQFPNYSSELNVNALELDDSALYLCASSQGQQQYFGPGTRLTVT.

This clone was seen only a few times. V is TRBV4-3 and J is TRBJ2-7; TRBD2 matches at 8 bases. The V gene's germline CDR1 is LGHNA and CDR2 YSLEER. This CDR3 region has 18 residues. Losses at the gene ends were 5 bases for V and 2 bases for J; bases not matched to a gene: 17. As DNA, the CDR3 is TGCGCCAGCAGCAGACACAGCCCCGGGACTAGTCCGGCCTACGAGCAGTACTTC. Amino acid sequence: CASSRHSPGTSPAYEQYF.

V is TRBV7-2 and J is TRBJ1-1, with 7 positions matching TRBD1. V trimming: 5 bases; J trimming: 1 base; junction bases outside the gene matches: 7. This CDR3 has 15 amino acids. Per the germline V gene, CDR1 is SGHTA and CDR2 is FQGNSA. The CDR3 DNA is TGTGCCAGCAGCCGGGGCGGGACAGCGAACACTGAAGCTTTCTTT. Translated: CASSRGGTANTEAFF. The entire variable domain, with the rest obtained from reference TRBV7-2 and TRBJ1-1, is as follows: GAGVSQSPSNKVTEKGKDVELRCDPISGHTALYWYRQSLGQGLEFLIYFQGNSAPDKSGLPSDRFSAERTGGSVSTLTIQRTQQEDSAVYLCASSRGGTANTEAFFGQGTRLTVV.

This clone was counted only a few times. The rearrangement uses TRBV30 and TRBJ2-6, with 7 bases matching TRBD1. The junction had 8 bases not matched to a gene; V was cut back by 0 bases and J by 0 bases. The CDR3 runs 18 residues. The V gene's germline CDR1 is GTSNPN and CDR2 SVGIG (reference sequence). CDR3 residues: CAWSVDRDILSGANVLTF. The CDR3 DNA is TGTGCCTGGAGTGTAGACAGGGACATACTCTCTGGGGCCAACGTCCTGACTTTC.

This clone showed up just a few times. V and J are TRBV2 and TRBJ1-1; D ambiguous. Trimming cost V 0 bases and J 1 base, with 6 bases left between them. This CDR3 is 14 amino acids long. Germline V gives CDR1 SNHLY, CDR2 FYNNEI. CDR3 bases: TGTGCCAGCAGTGAAGCGTTGGCGAACACTGAAGCTTTCTTT. Protein product: CASSEALANTEAFF.

This chain connects TRBV14 to TRBJ2-7; 11 nucleotides match TRBD1. Trimming cost V 4 bases and J 3 bases; bases outside gene matches: 8. Germline CDR1 SGHDN, CDR2 FVKESK. The CDR3 spans 16 residues. The DNA of the CDR3 is TGTGCCAGCAGCCGTACCCGGGACAGGGGGTACTACGAGCAGTACTTC. It encodes CASSRTRDRGYYEQYF.

The chain uses TRBV6-1 and TRBJ2-1; D gene unclear. Germline loops: CDR1 MNHNS, CDR2 SASEGT. CDR3 length: 12 amino acids. Trimming pared 8 bases from V and 3 bases from J, leaving 8 bases between. The DNA for the CDR3 is TGTGCCAGCGGAGCCGACTACAATGAGCAGTTCTTC. Amino acids: CASGADYNEQFF.

This clone was detected only a few times. The rearrangement uses TRBV6-5 and TRBJ1-2; possible D gene TRBD1, 6 bases. The CDR3 totals 12 residues. The germline gives CDR1 MNHEY, CDR2 SVGAGI. The V end lost 10 bases, the J end lost 6 bases, and 15 bases lay between the germline ends. The CDR3 spells CAISGTSDGYTF. CDR3 DNA: TGTGCCATCAGCGGGACATCCGATGGCTACACCTTC.

This clone was recorded a few times. This sequence joins TRBV6-5 and TRBJ2-2; 14 bases agree with TRBD2. This CDR3 spans 14 amino acids. V lost 10 bases to trimming and J lost 5 bases; unmatched junction nucleotides: 3. Germline CDR1 is MNHEY and CDR2 is SVGAGI. The CDR3 spells CATRTSGRTGELFF. The CDR3 bases are TGTGCCACCAGGACTAGCGGGAGGACCGGGGAGCTGTTTTTT.